These 29 T cell receptor beta chains originate from one sample sequenced in a study of Ad26.COV2.S vaccination and SARS-CoV-2 variants. Treatment here: roughly 20 received Ad26.COV2.S at low or high dose, single or two shots; 5 received placebo; per-sample allocation not given. The samples date from day 63 after the first vaccine or placebo injection. The assay was immunoSEQ multiplex PCR, and TCRdb's table has in-frame clones only and misses some. The repertoire holds around 270,000 clones, with 70% to 90% as singletons. The material was peripheral blood, obtained in a trial of Ad26.COV2.S vaccine versus placebo. The receptor set was obtained from a person aged 18-65 years who received the Ad26.COV2.S COVID-19 vaccine or a placebo.

The chain joins TRBV5-4 to TRBJ2-3, with no clear D. The CDR3 is 14 residues long. Germline V gives CDR1 SGHNT, CDR2 YYREEE (reference sequence). V shed 1 base and J shed 0 bases, with 6 bases lying between them. This CDR3 is CASSLSLSTDTQYF. The CDR3 DNA follows: TGTGCCAGCAGCTTGAGTCTTAGCACAGATACGCAGTATTTT. Together with reference TRBV5-4 and TRBJ2-3, the CDR3 gives the full variable domain: ETGVTQSPTHLIKTRGQQVTLRCSSQSGHNTVSWYQQALGQGPQFIFQYYREEENGRGNFPPRFSGLQFPNYSSELNVNALELDDSALYLCASSLSLSTDTQYFGPGTRLTVL.

This chain connects TRBV6-5 to TRBJ2-2; 11 bases fit TRBD2. The germline CDR1 and CDR2 sequences are MNHEY and SVGAGI. This CDR3 contains 14 residues. J gave up 5 bases and V 8 bases, and 4 bases lay outside the gene matches. The CDR3 sequence: CASQIAGGTGELFF. In nucleotides, the CDR3 is TGTGCCAGCCAGATAGCGGGAGGGACCGGGGAGCTGTTTTTT.

This clone was seen once. The chain links TRBV5-1 to TRBJ2-2; no clear D. Per germline, CDR1 SGHRS and CDR2 YFSETQ. The CDR3 consists of 14 residues. V gave up 3 bases and J gave up 5 bases, with 11 bases separating them. The CDR3 region has the DNA TGCGCCAGCAGCTGGATCCCCGAGACCGGGGAGCTGTTTTTT. Its translation is CASSWIPETGELFF.

The rearrangement links TRBV19 to TRBJ2-6; D ambiguous. Germline values: CDR1 LNHDA, CDR2 SQIVND (reference sequence). The V end lost 5 bases, the J end lost 2 bases, and 4 bases lay between the germline ends. This CDR3 is 13 amino acids long. CDR3 in amino acids: CASSETGANVLTF. In DNA, the CDR3 is TGTGCCAGTAGTGAGACTGGGGCCAACGTCCTGACTTTC.

The chain has TRBV3-1 (or the pseudogene TRBV3-2) and TRBJ1-1; the D is unclear. Germline CDR1 and CDR2: LGHDT and YNNKEL (reference sequence). This CDR3 region has 16 residues. The ends were cut back, 0 bases at V and 3 bases at J, with 14 bases in the middle. CDR3 loop: CASSQDLGNRDTEAFF. In DNA, the CDR3 is TGTGCCAGCAGCCAAGATTTGGGGAATCGGGACACTGAAGCTTTCTTT.

The CDR3, as DNA: TGTGCCAGCAGCTTAGGTGGGGACAGGGGAGAAAAACTGTTTTTT. Translating gives CASSLGGDRGEKLFF. The chain combines TRBV7-9 with TRBJ1-4, with 10 bases fitting TRBD1. This CDR3 is 15 amino acids long. After removal of 1 base from V and 8 bases from J, the junction contained 4 bases not matched to a gene. Germline CDR1 and CDR2: SEHNR and FQNEAQ (reference sequence).

The V and J genes are TRBV14 and TRBJ2-3; D unclear. V was trimmed by 0 bases and J by 2 bases, leaving 18 bases between them. The CDR3 loop spans 18 amino acids. The germline CDR1 and CDR2 sequences are SGHDN and FVKESK. CDR3: CASSQDSGFGLITDTQYF. Here the CDR3 DNA reads TGTGCCAGCAGCCAAGATTCCGGGTTCGGCCTGATCACAGATACGCAGTATTTT. The full variable domain, rest sourced from reference TRBV14 and TRBJ2-3, is EAGVTQFPSHSVIEKGQTVTLRCDPISGHDNLYWYRRVMGKEIKFLLHFVKESKQDESGMPNNRFLAERTGGTYSTLKVQPAELEDSGVYFCASSQDSGFGLITDTQYFGPGTRLTVL.

The J gene is TRBJ2-5, the V gene TRBV7-9; 7 positions agree with TRBD2. Germline assignment: CDR1 SEHNR and CDR2 FQNEAQ (reference sequence). V was clipped by 4 bases and J by 0 bases; unmatched bases: 8. This CDR3 contains 16 residues. In nucleotides, the CDR3 is TGTGCCAGCAGCTCCCAACTAGCGCAGTACCAAGAGACCCAGTACTTC. Translating it yields CASSSQLAQYQETQYF.

V gene TRBV29-1 combines with J gene TRBJ2-3, with D perhaps matching TRBD2 (5 bases). The CDR3 extends over 12 amino acids. Germline CDR1 is SQVTM and CDR2 is ANQGSEA. V was trimmed by 5 bases and J by 5 bases, leaving 11 bases between them. CDR3 DNA sequence: TGCAGCGTTATCAACCGGGGAGATACGCAGTATTTT. Its protein is CSVINRGDTQYF.

The rearrangement joins TRBV7-2 to TRBJ2-1; 14 bases map to TRBD2. J lost 7 bases, V lost 5 bases, and 4 bases had no gene match. This CDR3 contains 15 residues. CDR1 SGHTA and CDR2 FQGNSA come from the germline V gene. The CDR3 loop is CASSHGTSGRNEQFF. For the CDR3, the DNA is TGTGCCAGCAGCCACGGGACTAGCGGGAGAAATGAGCAGTTCTTC.

This chain uses TRBV5-5 with TRBJ2-7; 7 bases agree with TRBD1. This CDR3 has 13 amino acids. CDR1 is SGHKS, CDR2 YYEKEE, per germline (reference sequence). The V segment lost 2 bases and the J segment 3 bases; nucleotides outside the gene matches: 2. CDR3 sequence reads: CASSFRQGYEQYV. The CDR3 DNA reads TGTGCCAGCAGCTTCAGACAGGGCTACGAGCAGTACGTC.

The chain couples TRBV5-1 to TRBJ2-2; either TRBD1 or TRBD2 may supply D (5 bases each). The CDR3 is 14 residues long. The V end lost 3 bases, the J end lost 6 bases, and 12 bases lay between the germline ends. Germline V gives CDR1 SGHRS, CDR2 YFSETQ. This CDR3 is CASSSLVGAGELFF. CDR3 DNA: TGCGCCAGCAGCTCCCTTGTGGGGGCCGGGGAGCTGTTTTTT. The entire variable domain, with the rest obtained from reference TRBV5-1 and TRBJ2-2, is as follows: KAGVTQTPRYLIKTRGQQVTLSCSPISGHRSVSWYQQTPGQGLQFLFEYFSETQRNKGNFPGRFSGRQFSNSRSEMNVSTLELGDSALYLCASSSLVGAGELFFGEGSRLTVL.

The V and J genes are TRBV7-2 and TRBJ2-5; unclear D gene. The V gene's germline CDR1 is SGHTA and CDR2 FQGNSA. The V end was cut by 8 bases, the J end by 0 bases, with 13 bases between. CDR3 length: 14 residues. The DNA of the CDR3 is TGTGCCAGCGCTACTGCTGGGAACCAAGAGACCCAGTACTTC. Translating it yields CASATAGNQETQYF.

J is TRBJ2-7 and V is TRBV2; D gene ambiguous. The germline V gene encodes CDR1 SNHLY and CDR2 FYNNEI. V was clipped by 1 base and J by 4 bases, with 8 bases between them. The CDR3 has 13 amino acids. The DNA for the CDR3 is TGTGCCAGCAGTGAAGTGTGGGGTTACGAGCAGTACTTC. This gives the protein CASSEVWGYEQYF.

The chain joins TRBV7-6 to TRBJ1-1, with TRBD1 matching 7 bases. Germline lookup yields CDR1 SGHVS and CDR2 FNYEAQ. This CDR3 spans 18 amino acids. With V trimmed by 1 base and J by 3 bases, 14 bases remained unmatched. CDR3 DNA sequence: TGTGCCAGCAGCTTAGGGGGGGGTGACAGGGAGGTGCACACTGAAGCTTTCTTT. This translates into CASSLGGGDREVHTEAFF. Full variable domain (rest looked up from reference TRBV7-6 and TRBJ1-1): GAGVSQSPRYKVTKRGQDVALRCDPISGHVSLYWYRQALGQGPEFLTYFNYEAQQDKSGLPNDRFSAERPEGSISTLTIQRTEQRDSAMYRCASSLGGGDREVHTEAFFGQGTRLTVV.

The V and J genes are TRBV9 and TRBJ1-3; no reliable D call. The germline gives CDR1 SGDLS, CDR2 YYNGEE. Trimming pared 0 bases from V and 7 bases from J, leaving 20 bases between. This CDR3 is built from 17 residues. DNA of the CDR3: TGTGCCAGCAGCGTAGCTCCTATCGCAGTTGGGGAGAACACCATATATTTT. Translated, it gives CASSVAPIAVGENTIYF. The whole variable domain, remainder taken from reference TRBV9 and TRBJ1-3, is DSGVTQTPKHLITATGQRVTLRCSPRSGDLSVYWYQQSLDQGLQFLIQYYNGEERAKGNILERFSAQQFPDLHSELNLSSLELGDSALYFCASSVAPIAVGENTIYFGEGSWLTVV.

This chain joins TRBV29-1 and TRBJ2-5, with 7 nucleotides matching TRBD1. Germline values: CDR1 SQVTM, CDR2 ANQGSEA. The CDR3 loop spans 11 amino acids. The V and J ends lost 7 bases and 6 bases, in that order; junction bases with no gene match: 5. The CDR3 DNA reads TGCAGCGGGGGGACAGAACAGACCCAGTACTTC. Protein product: CSGGTEQTQYF.

This chain connects TRBV3-1 (or the pseudogene TRBV3-2) to TRBJ2-7, with D tentatively TRBD2 (7 bases). This CDR3 contains 14 residues. The germline gives CDR1 LGHDT, CDR2 YNNKEL (reference sequence). V dropped 4 bases and J dropped 6 bases, with 16 bases sitting between them. For the CDR3, the DNA is TGTGCCAGCAGCCCCCTGGGAGGGGGGATCGAGCAGTACTTC. It specifies CASSPLGGGIEQYF.

The V call is TRBV18, the J call TRBJ2-5, with 10 bases matching TRBD2. Germline trimming cut 6 bases from V and 5 bases from J; bases unmatched to any gene: 12. Germline V CDR1 and CDR2: KGHSH, LQKENI. The CDR3 has 16 amino acids. CDR3 loop: CASSLNLLAGTETQYF. The CDR3 DNA sequence: TGTGCCAGCTCCCTTAACTTACTAGCGGGGACGGAGACCCAGTACTTC.

This clone turned up a few times. The chain carries TRBV11-2 and TRBJ2-5; the D gene is possibly TRBD2 (5 bases). Trimming shortened V by 2 bases and J by 2 bases, and 12 bases separated the two germline ends. The CDR3 extends over 15 amino acids. In germline, CDR1 is SGHAT, CDR2 FQNNGV. CDR3 in DNA: TGTGCCAGCAGCTTATCAGGACTGGGACAAGAGACCCAGTACTTC. Its translation is CASSLSGLGQETQYF.

This rearrangement joins TRBV7-9 to TRBJ1-1; 7 positions match TRBD1. Germline assignment: CDR1 SEHNR and CDR2 FQNEAQ (reference sequence). The CDR3 is made up of 16 amino acids. Trimming took 5 bases from V and 0 from J; bases not matched to a gene: 9. CDR3 sequence: CASSPEQGRLNTEAFF. The CDR3 coding sequence is TGTGCCAGCAGCCCAGAACAGGGGAGACTGAACACTGAAGCTTTCTTT.

This chain uses TRBV18 with TRBJ1-6; tentatively, D is TRBD1 (5 bases). The V gene lost 0 bases and the J gene lost 10 bases, with 16 bases spanning the gap. The CDR3 runs 16 residues. Germline CDR1 is KGHSH and CDR2 is LQKENI. The CDR3 reads CASSPPSRQRDSPLHF. Here the CDR3 DNA reads TGTGCCAGCTCACCACCGTCAAGGCAGAGGGACTCACCCCTCCACTTT.

The CDR3 coding sequence is TGCAGCGTGGCTGACAGGGGCCGGGGCTATGGCTACACCTTC. Protein sequence: CSVADRGRGYGYTF. The chain joins TRBV29-1 to TRBJ1-2, with 8 bases that match TRBD1. This CDR3 comprises 14 residues. Trimming at V came to 6 bases and at J to 4 bases, leaving 10 bases not matched to a gene. Germline V gives CDR1 SQVTM, CDR2 ANQGSEA.

This chain connects TRBV5-1 to TRBJ2-1; D not resolved. Trimming cost V 6 bases and J 0 bases, with 13 bases left between them. This CDR3 is 15 amino acids long. Germline V gene data show CDR1 as SGHRS and CDR2 as YFSETQ. CDR3 residues: CASIKSAGSYNEQFF. CDR3 nucleotides: TGCGCCAGCATTAAGTCGGCAGGCTCCTACAATGAGCAGTTCTTC.

The chain carries TRBV9 and TRBJ1-2; D possibly corresponds to TRBD1 (6 bases). The CDR3 runs to 15 residues. Between the trimmed V and J ends, which lost 0 bases and 2 bases, there was a span of 11 bases. CDR1 is SGDLS and CDR2 is YYNGEE in the germline V gene. In DNA, the CDR3 is TGTGCCAGCAGCGTAGATGGGGGGCGGAACTATGGCTACACCTTC. It is translated as CASSVDGGRNYGYTF.

The chain couples TRBV7-9 to TRBJ1-1, with TRBD1 as a possible D gene (5 bases). This CDR3 region has 15 residues. V lost 0 bases and J 0 bases, leaving 8 bases between the germline ends. From germline, CDR1 is SEHNR and CDR2 FQNEAQ (reference sequence). CDR3 amino acids: CASSLAGGMNTEAFF. The CDR3 DNA reads TGTGCCAGCAGCTTAGCGGGGGGAATGAACACTGAAGCTTTCTTT.

The rearrangement uses TRBV7-2 and TRBJ1-2, with D unresolved. Germline values: CDR1 SGHTA, CDR2 FQGNSA. Trimming took 7 bases from V and 4 from J, leaving 10 bases between them. This CDR3 has 12 residues. The CDR3 reads CASTSGPYGYTF. CDR3 nucleotide sequence: TGTGCCAGCACCTCCGGGCCCTATGGCTACACCTTC.

The genes are TRBV6-1 and TRBJ2-1; D possibly corresponds to TRBD1 (6 bases). Trimming shortened V by 0 bases and J by 2 bases, and 14 bases separated the two germline ends. Germline V gene lookup returns CDR1 MNHNS and CDR2 SASEGT. This CDR3 is built from 17 residues. This CDR3 is CASSEALSGATYNEQFF. For the CDR3, the DNA is TGTGCCAGCAGTGAAGCGCTGTCAGGGGCCACCTACAATGAGCAGTTCTTC.

J is TRBJ1-2 and V is TRBV7-9; D perhaps matches TRBD1 (5 bases). Germline V gene sequence: CDR1 SEHNR, CDR2 FQNEAQ (reference sequence). This CDR3 spans 12 amino acids. V was shortened by 1 base and J by 6 bases, with 6 bases between the two germline ends. As DNA, the CDR3 is TGTGCCAGCAGCTTAGGACAGAATGGCTACACCTTC. Its translation: CASSLGQNGYTF.